Listed here is a single T cell receptor beta chain. Its antigen remains unknown. Naive CD8 cells were CD45RO-negative, positively selected for CCR7, excluding terminally differentiated effector memory CD45RA+ cells. The repertoire was sequenced with immunoSEQ multiplex PCR; TCRdb's copy has only in-frame clones and lacks some. The repertoire holds about 580,000 clones, with 98% as singletons. Per the germline V gene, CDR1 is SGHRS and CDR2 is YFSETQ. This CDR3 is built from 15 residues. J lost 4 bases, V lost 4 bases, and 6 bases had no gene match. The data are from a study of shared clonotypes between healthy human individuals. Findings and limits, study-wide: Though the depth was large, rarefaction showed that sorted-subset sequencing was incomplete. Represented diversity (both genetic and exposure-history) was limited by the small number of donors. Shared across a few donors were around 5% of the naive CD4 clonotypes. Tissue TCR repertoires likely differ from these blood-only repertoires.

Input material: naive CD8+ T cells sorted from blood. The chain carries TRBV5-1 and TRBJ2-3; TRBD1 matches 10 bases. The receptor comes from a man aged 30-40 years in good health. DNA for the CDR3: TGCGCCAGCAGCGACGGGACAGGGGAACCAGATACGCAGTATTTT. Its translation is CASSDGTGEPDTQYF. Supplemented by reference TRBV5-1 and TRBJ2-3, the full variable domain reads KAGVTQTPRYLIKTRGQQVTLSCSPISGHRSVSWYQQTPGQGLQFLFEYFSETQRNKGNFPGRFSGRQFSNSRSEMNVSTLELGDSALYLCASSDGTGEPDTQYFGPGTRLTVL.